The 14 T cell receptor beta chains presented below share a single source sample, sequenced in a study of blood T cell repertoires in COVID-19. Method: immunoSEQ multiplex PCR; TCRdb's copy keeps in-frame clones and lacks some. The sample includes a few hundred thousand clones, about four fifths of them seen just once. The sample was PBMCs or T cells enriched from blood (not recorded which). These receptors were taken from a woman in her forties or fifties who had recovered from COVID-19.

This chain connects TRBV28 to TRBJ1-2, with D hard to call. The germline CDR1 and CDR2 sequences are MDHEN and SYDVKM. Between the trimmed V and J ends, which lost 6 bases and 2 bases, there was a span of 16 bases. The length of the CDR3 is 15 residues. The CDR3 region is CASRPWSNGNYGYTF. The CDR3 nucleotides are TGTGCCAGCAGACCGTGGAGTAACGGGAACTATGGCTACACCTTC.

The chain couples TRBV7-9 to TRBJ2-1, with 8 bases aligning to TRBD2. Germline V gives CDR1 SEHNR, CDR2 FQNEAQ (reference sequence). The CDR3 is made up of 15 amino acids. V was pared by 4 bases and J by 5 bases, with 7 bases of the junction left unmatched. In DNA, the CDR3 is TGTGCCAGCAGCTCGGTTCAAGCGGGAGACAATGAGCAGTTCTTC. This codes for CASSSVQAGDNEQFF.

The chain has TRBV3-1 (or the pseudogene TRBV3-2) and TRBJ1-2; D possibly corresponds to TRBD1 (6 bases). The germline V gene encodes CDR1 LGHDT and CDR2 YNNKEL (reference sequence). The CDR3 consists of 15 residues. The V gene lost 0 bases and the J gene lost 4 bases, with 12 bases spanning the gap. CDR3 sequence (DNA): TGTGCCAGCAGCCAAGATCAAGAAGGGGGCTATGGCTACACCTTC. It is translated as CASSQDQEGGYGYTF.

With respect to this clone: Other DNA sequences in the same sample also yield this CDR3. The chain links TRBV6-2 or TRBV6-3 to TRBJ2-1; 7 nucleotides line up with TRBD2. This CDR3 region has 14 residues. Germline V gives CDR1 MNHEY, CDR2 SVGEGT. The V gene end was trimmed by 1 base and the J gene end by 4 bases; junction bases not matched to a gene: 1. The DNA for the CDR3 is TGTGCCAGCAGTTACTATAGCGGGTACAATGAGCAGTTCTTC. As protein: CASSYYSGYNEQFF.

V and J are TRBV6-5 and TRBJ2-1; D ambiguous. CDR3 length: 15 residues. V was shortened by 1 base and J by 3 bases, with 10 bases between the two germline ends. Germline V gene sequence: CDR1 MNHEY, CDR2 SVGAGI. The CDR3 DNA is TGTGCCAGCAGTTACTTTCGGAGCAACTACAATGAGCAGTTCTTC. Translation: CASSYFRSNYNEQFF.

The gene calls are TRBV5-1 and TRBJ2-1; 7 nucleotides align to TRBD1. This CDR3 has 15 residues. In germline, CDR1 is SGHRS, CDR2 YFSETQ. The junction had 9 bases not matched to a gene; V was cut back by 3 bases and J by 6 bases. CDR3 sequence (DNA): TGCGCCAGCAGCTCGCTTGACAGGGTACGCAATGAGCAGTTCTTC. Its protein is CASSSLDRVRNEQFF.

The V gene is TRBV3-1 (or the pseudogene TRBV3-2), the J gene TRBJ2-2, with TRBD2 matching over 12 bases. This CDR3 comprises 15 residues. The V segment lost 4 bases and the J segment 3 bases; nucleotides outside the gene matches: 0. CDR1 is LGHDT, CDR2 YNNKEL, per germline (reference sequence). CDR3 loop: CASSRLAGDTGELFF. The CDR3 region has the DNA TGTGCCAGCAGCCGACTAGCGGGAGACACCGGGGAGCTGTTTTTT.

The CDR3 coding sequence is TGTGCCAGCAGTGAAGATTTTGGGCGCAGAACTGAAGCTTTCTTT. Amino acids: CASSEDFGRRTEAFF. This chain uses TRBV2 with TRBJ1-1, with D uncertain. The ends were cut back, 1 base at V and 5 bases at J, with 14 bases in the middle. This CDR3 spans 15 amino acids. Germline V gene data show CDR1 as SNHLY and CDR2 as FYNNEI.

This clone came up a few times. The rearrangement uses TRBV30 and TRBJ2-7; 12 bases are shared with TRBD1. The J segment lost 4 bases and the V segment lost 2 bases, leaving 3 bases of the junction unmatched. Germline-derived CDR1 and CDR2 are GTSNPN and SVGIG (reference sequence). There are 14 residues in the CDR3. The CDR3 coding sequence is TGTGCCTGGAGTCTGGGACAGGGGGCTTACGAGCAGTACTTC. Protein product: CAWSLGQGAYEQYF.

The CDR3 spells CASSLLRPQADSPLHF. CDR3 nucleotides: TGTGCCAGCAGCTTATTAAGGCCGCAGGCCGATTCACCCCTCCACTTT. This chain joins TRBV5-6 and TRBJ1-6; D gene unclear. The CDR3 has 16 amino acids. Trimming shortened V by 2 bases and J by 8 bases, and 17 bases separated the two germline ends. Germline CDR1 is SGHDT and CDR2 is YYEEEE.

The CDR3 nucleotides read TGTGCCAGCAGCTCGGGCAGGGGCGACTATGGCTACACCTTC. It yields the protein CASSSGRGDYGYTF. The chain has TRBV7-2 and TRBJ1-2, with D maybe TRBD1 (6 bases). Germline assignment: CDR1 SGHTA and CDR2 FQGNSA. The V and J ends lost 4 bases and 3 bases respectively, with 12 bases between them. CDR3 size: 14 residues. The full variable domain, in which reference TRBV7-2 and TRBJ1-2 provide the parts outside the CDR3, is GAGVSQSPSNKVTEKGKDVELRCDPISGHTALYWYRQSLGQGLEFLIYFQGNSAPDKSGLPSDRFSAERTGGSVSTLTIQRTQQEDSAVYLCASSSGRGDYGYTFGSGTRLTVV.

This chain joins TRBV7-8 and TRBJ1-1; tentatively, D is TRBD1 (5 bases). CDR3 length: 15 residues. CDR1 is SGHVS and CDR2 is FQNEAQ in the germline V gene. With 5 bases removed from V and 1 base from J, the gap between germline ends came to 14 bases. CDR3 coding DNA: TGTGCCAGCAGCCTACGGGGGGTGACGAACACTGAAGCTTTCTTT. Translation: CASSLRGVTNTEAFF.

V gene TRBV27 combines with J gene TRBJ1-1; 8 bases match TRBD1. J gave up 0 bases and V 5 bases, and 5 bases lay outside the gene matches. Germline V lookup: CDR1 MNHEY, CDR2 SMNVEV (reference sequence). This CDR3 contains 15 residues. CDR3 residues: CASSAAGQVNTEAFF. Here the CDR3 DNA reads TGTGCCAGCAGTGCCGCGGGACAGGTGAACACTGAAGCTTTCTTT.

This chain uses TRBV30 with TRBJ2-7; D possibly corresponds to TRBD1 (6 bases). CDR1 is GTSNPN, CDR2 SVGIG, per germline (reference sequence). Trimming took off 2 bases at V and 6 bases at J, with 11 bases between the two ends. CDR3 length: 12 amino acids. For the CDR3, the DNA is TGTGCCTGGAGTACAGGGTTAGTCGAGCAGTACTTC. Amino acid sequence: CAWSTGLVEQYF.